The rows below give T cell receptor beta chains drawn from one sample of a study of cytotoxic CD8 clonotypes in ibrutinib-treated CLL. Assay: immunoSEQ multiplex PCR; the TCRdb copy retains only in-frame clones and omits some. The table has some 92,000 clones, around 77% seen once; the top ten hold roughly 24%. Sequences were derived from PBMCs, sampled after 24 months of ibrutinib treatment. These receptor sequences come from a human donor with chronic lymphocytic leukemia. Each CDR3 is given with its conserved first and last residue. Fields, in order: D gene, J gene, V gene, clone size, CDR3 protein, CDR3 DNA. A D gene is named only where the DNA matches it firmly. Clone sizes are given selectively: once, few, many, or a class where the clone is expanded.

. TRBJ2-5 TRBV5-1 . CASSLGTLSETQYF TGCGCCAGCAGCTTGGGGACTCTTTCAGAGACCCAGTACTTC
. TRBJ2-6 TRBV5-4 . CASSQSRDTLSGANVLTF TGTGCCAGCAGCCAAAGCCGGGACACTCTCTCTGGGGCCAACGTCCTGACTTTC
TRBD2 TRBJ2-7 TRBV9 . CASSVELAGPYEQYF TGTGCCAGCAGCGTAGAACTAGCGGGGCCCTACGAGCAGTACTTC
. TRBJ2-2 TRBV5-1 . CASSSLVGPSTGELFF TGCGCCAGCAGCTCCCTTGTAGGCCCTAGCACCGGGGAGCTGTTTTTT
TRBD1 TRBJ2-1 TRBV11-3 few CASSSGTGNNEQFF TGTGCCAGCAGCTCCGGGACAGGGAACAATGAGCAGTTCTTC
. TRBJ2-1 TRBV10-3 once CAISVQGIGDEQFF TGTGCCATCAGTGTACAGGGAATTGGGGATGAGCAGTTCTTC
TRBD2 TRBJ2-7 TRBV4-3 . CASSRGTSGTYEQYF TGCGCCAGCAGCCGAGGGACTAGCGGGACCTACGAGCAGTACTTC
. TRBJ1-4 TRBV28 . CASSFGGEKLFF TGTGCCAGCAGTTTCGGGGGGGAAAAACTGTTTTTT
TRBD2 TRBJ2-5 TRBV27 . CASSGLAGQETQYF TGTGCCAGCTCCGGTCTAGCGGGCCAAGAGACCCAGTACTTC
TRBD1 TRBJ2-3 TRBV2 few CASSGGTGGTDTQYF TGTGCCAGCAGTGGGGGGACAGGGGGCACAGATACGCAGTATTTT
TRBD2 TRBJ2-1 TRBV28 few CASSWTSGNEQFF TGTGCCAGCAGTTGGACTAGCGGAAATGAGCAGTTCTTC
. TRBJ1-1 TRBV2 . CASSLTGNTEAFF TGTGCCAGCAGCTTGACAGGGAACACTGAAGCTTTCTTT
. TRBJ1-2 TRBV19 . CAGHGQQVFYGYTF TGTGCCGGCCACGGACAGCAAGTTTTCTATGGCTACACCTTC
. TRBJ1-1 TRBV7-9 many CASSLMNTEAFF TGTGCCAGCAGCTTAATGAACACTGAAGCTTTCTTT
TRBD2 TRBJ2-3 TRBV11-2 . CASSLNPLSGLVPDTQYF TGTGCCAGCAGCTTGAACCCCCTTAGCGGGCTGGTCCCAGATACGCAGTATTTT
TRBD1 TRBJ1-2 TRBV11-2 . CASSTRTGRANYGYTF TGTGCCAGCAGCACCCGGACAGGGAGGGCTAACTATGGCTACACCTTC
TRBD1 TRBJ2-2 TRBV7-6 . CASSLGRGTGATGELFF TGTGCCAGCAGCTTAGGGAGGGGGACAGGGGCGACCGGGGAGCTGTTTTTT
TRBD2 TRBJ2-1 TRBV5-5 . CASSLVIVAGAYNEQFF TGTGCCAGCAGCTTGGTTATAGTAGCGGGGGCCTACAATGAGCAGTTCTTC
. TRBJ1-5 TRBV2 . CASSEALLGVGQPQHF TGTGCCAGCAGTGAAGCGCTTCTAGGGGTCGGACAGCCCCAGCATTTT
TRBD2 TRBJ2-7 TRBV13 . CASSQGSGGYEQYF TGTGCCAGCAGCCAAGGTTCGGGGGGTTACGAGCAGTACTTC
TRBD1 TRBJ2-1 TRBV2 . CASRGTGGHEQFF TGTGCCAGCAGGGGGACAGGGGGTCATGAGCAGTTCTTC
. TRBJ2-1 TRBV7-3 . CASSLRVAEYNEQFF TGTGCCAGCAGCCTACGGGTAGCGGAGTACAATGAGCAGTTCTTC
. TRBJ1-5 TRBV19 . CASSVGRNQPQHF TGTGCCAGTAGTGTAGGGAGAAATCAGCCCCAGCATTTT
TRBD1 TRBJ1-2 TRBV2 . CASSARGQGYGYTF TGTGCCAGCAGTGCGAGGGGACAGGGCTATGGCTACACCTTC
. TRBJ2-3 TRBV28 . CASSFGLAGTDTQYF TGTGCCAGCAGTTTCGGCCTAGCAGGCACAGATACGCAGTATTTT
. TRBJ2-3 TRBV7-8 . CASSSIPGPRDTQYF TGTGCCAGCAGCTCTATTCCGGGCCCCAGGGATACGCAGTATTTT
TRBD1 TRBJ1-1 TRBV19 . CASTPDRAEYTEAFF TGTGCCAGTACCCCAGACAGGGCTGAATATACTGAAGCTTTCTTT
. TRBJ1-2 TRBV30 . CAWSVGGAIYGYTF TGTGCCTGGAGTGTAGGGGGTGCAATCTATGGCTACACCTTC
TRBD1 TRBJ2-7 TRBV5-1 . CASSAGGVVSYEQYF TGCGCCAGCAGCGCAGGGGGTGTAGTATCCTACGAGCAGTACTTC
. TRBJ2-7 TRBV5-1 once CASSLVAGTDEQYF TGCGCCAGCAGCTTGGTCGCGGGCACGGACGAGCAGTACTTC
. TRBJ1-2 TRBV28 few CASSPSRLGDYGYTF TGTGCCAGCAGTCCGAGCCGTCTGGGGGACTATGGCTACACCTTC
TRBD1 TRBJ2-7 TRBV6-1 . CASSPRTGGDFEQYF TGTGCCAGCAGTCCGAGGACAGGGGGCGATTTCGAGCAGTACTTC
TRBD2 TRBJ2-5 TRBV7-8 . CASSLLAGGGETQYF TGTGCCAGCAGCCTCCTAGCGGGAGGGGGAGAGACCCAGTACTTC
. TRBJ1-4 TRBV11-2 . CASSLRSPVATNEKLFF TGTGCCAGCAGCCTAAGGTCCCCCGTAGCAACTAATGAAAAACTGTTTTTT
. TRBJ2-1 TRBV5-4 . CASSLEHVNEQFF TGTGCCAGCAGCTTGGAGCACGTCAATGAGCAGTTCTTC
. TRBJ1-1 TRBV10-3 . CAISPTGEPNTEAFF TGTGCCATCTCCCCAACGGGGGAACCTAACACTGAAGCTTTCTTT
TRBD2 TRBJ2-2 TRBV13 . CASSFTSGITIGELFF TGTGCCAGCAGCTTTACTAGCGGGATTACGATCGGGGAGCTGTTTTTT
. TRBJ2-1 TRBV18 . CASSPTESYNEQFF TGTGCCAGCTCGCCAACGGAATCCTACAATGAGCAGTTCTTC
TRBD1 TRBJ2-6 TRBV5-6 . CASNTGQPSGANVLTF TGTGCCAGCAATACGGGACAGCCCTCTGGGGCCAACGTCCTGACTTTC
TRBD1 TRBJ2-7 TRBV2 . CASSDPGQASYEQYF TGTGCCAGCAGTGACCCGGGACAGGCATCCTACGAGCAGTACTTC
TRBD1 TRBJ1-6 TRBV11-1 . CASSPGQGVNSPLHF TGTGCCAGCAGCCCAGGACAGGGCGTGAATTCACCCCTCCACTTT
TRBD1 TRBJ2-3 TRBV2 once CARKTGESTDTQYF TGTGCCAGAAAAACAGGGGAAAGCACAGATACGCAGTATTTT
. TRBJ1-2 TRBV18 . CASSEAPDHYGYTF TGTGCCAGCTCCGAAGCTCCCGACCACTATGGCTACACCTTC
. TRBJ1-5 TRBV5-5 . CASSQGIPGNQPQHF TGTGCCAGCAGCCAGGGGATCCCTGGCAATCAGCCCCAGCATTTT
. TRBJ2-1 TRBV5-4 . CASSLAVGNEQFF TGTGCCAGCAGCTTGGCGGTCGGGAATGAGCAGTTCTTC
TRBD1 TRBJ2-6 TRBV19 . CASTDRASGANVLTF TGTGCCAGTACCGACAGGGCCTCTGGGGCCAACGTCCTGACTTTC
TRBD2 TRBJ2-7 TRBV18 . CASSPGLEYEQYF TGTGCCAGCTCACCCGGACTAGAATACGAGCAGTACTTC
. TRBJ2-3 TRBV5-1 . CASSLVGSTDTQYF TGCGCCAGCAGCTTGGTAGGGAGCACAGATACGCAGTATTTT
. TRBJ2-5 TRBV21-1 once CASSKASESQGIRETQYF TGTGCCAGCAGCAAAGCTAGCGAATCCCAGGGGATTCGCGAGACCCAGTACTTC
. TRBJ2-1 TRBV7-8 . CASSLTSAINEQFF TGTGCCAGCAGCTTAACGTCAGCGATCAATGAGCAGTTCTTC
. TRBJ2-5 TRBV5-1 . CASSQGFRETQYF TGCGCCAGCAGCCAGGGGTTTCGGGAGACCCAGTACTTC
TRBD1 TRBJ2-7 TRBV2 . CASSYRGPYEQYF TGTGCCAGCAGCTACAGGGGGCCCTACGAGCAGTACTTC
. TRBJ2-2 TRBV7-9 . CASSSRTGELFF TGTGCCAGCAGTTCGAGGACCGGGGAGCTGTTTTTT
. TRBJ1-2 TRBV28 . CASSSGQYRYGYTF TGTGCCAGCAGTTCCGGACAGTATCGCTATGGCTACACCTTC
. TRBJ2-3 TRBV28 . CASSLASHRVDTQYF TGTGCCAGCAGTTTGGCCTCACATCGGGTGGATACGCAGTATTTT
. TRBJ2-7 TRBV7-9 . CASSQTSYEQYF TGTGCCAGCAGCCAGACCTCCTACGAGCAGTACTTC
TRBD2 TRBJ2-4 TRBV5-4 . CASSAQAGVKNIQYF TGTGCCAGCAGCGCCCAAGCGGGAGTCAAAAACATTCAGTACTTC
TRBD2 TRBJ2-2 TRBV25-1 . CASRTSGATGELFF TGTGCCAGCCGGACTAGCGGGGCCACCGGGGAGCTGTTTTTT